In this sample, the clone carrying this T cell receptor beta chain turned up many times. What it binds is unknown. TCRdb ran MiXCR on the 5' RACE reads and lists one entry per CDR3 protein. The sample lists approximately 39,000 distinct CDR3 sequences, around 7% seen once, with under 30% in the top ten. The sample comes from a study of early T cells in non-severe SARS-CoV-2 infection. Study-level points and caveats: Database matching using VDJdb favored anti-spike CD8 responses, with private and CD4 specificities left missing.

This CDR3 comprises 16 residues. Germline CDR1 is MNHNS and CDR2 is SASEGT. Trimming cost V 4 bases and J 1 base, with 14 bases left between them. The receptor was isolated from an adult who was a healthcare worker with PCR-confirmed SARS-CoV-2 infection or an uninfected control (not recorded which). This rearrangement joins TRBV6-1 to TRBJ1-5; tentative D call: TRBD1 (5 bases). The sequenced sample was whole blood, obtained at baseline. In DNA, the CDR3 is TGTGCCAGCAGTGCGACCGGGGCGAGAAGCAATCAGCCCCAGCATTTT. Encoded protein: CASSATGARSNQPQHF.